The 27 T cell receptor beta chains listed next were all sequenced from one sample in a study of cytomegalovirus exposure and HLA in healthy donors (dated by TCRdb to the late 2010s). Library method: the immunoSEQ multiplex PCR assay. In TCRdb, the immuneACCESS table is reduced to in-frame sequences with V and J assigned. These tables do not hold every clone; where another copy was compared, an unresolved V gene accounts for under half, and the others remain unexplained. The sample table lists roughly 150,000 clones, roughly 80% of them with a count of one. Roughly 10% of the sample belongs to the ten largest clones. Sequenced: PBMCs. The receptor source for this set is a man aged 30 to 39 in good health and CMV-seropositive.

The chain's CDR3 is CASSLPGRETDTQYF. The CDR3 DNA follows: TGTGCCAGCAGTTTGCCGGGGAGGGAAACAGATACGCAGTATTTT. The V gene is TRBV28, the J gene TRBJ2-3, with 7 bases identical to TRBD2. V was pared by 3 bases and J by 3 bases, with 6 bases of the junction left unmatched. Per germline, CDR1 MDHEN and CDR2 SYDVKM. This CDR3 spans 15 amino acids.

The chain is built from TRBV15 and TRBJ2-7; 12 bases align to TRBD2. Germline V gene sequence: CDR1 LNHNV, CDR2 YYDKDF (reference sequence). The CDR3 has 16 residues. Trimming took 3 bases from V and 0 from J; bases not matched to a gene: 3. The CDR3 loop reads CATSRLTSGGSYEQYF. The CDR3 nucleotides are TGTGCCACCAGCAGGCTGACTAGCGGGGGCTCCTACGAGCAGTACTTC.

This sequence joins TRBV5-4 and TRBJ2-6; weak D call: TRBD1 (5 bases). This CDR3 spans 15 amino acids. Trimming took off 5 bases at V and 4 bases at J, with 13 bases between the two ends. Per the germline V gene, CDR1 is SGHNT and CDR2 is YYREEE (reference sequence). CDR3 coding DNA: TGTGCCAGCAGAGAGGTGGGGCCCGGGGCCAACGTCCTGACTTTC. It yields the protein CASREVGPGANVLTF.

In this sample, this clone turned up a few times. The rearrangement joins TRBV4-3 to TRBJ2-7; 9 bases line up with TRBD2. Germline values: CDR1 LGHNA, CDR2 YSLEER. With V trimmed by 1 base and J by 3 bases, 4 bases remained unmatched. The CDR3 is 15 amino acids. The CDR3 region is CASSQASSGDYEQYF. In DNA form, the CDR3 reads TGCGCCAGCAGCCAAGCTTCTAGCGGGGACTACGAGCAGTACTTC.

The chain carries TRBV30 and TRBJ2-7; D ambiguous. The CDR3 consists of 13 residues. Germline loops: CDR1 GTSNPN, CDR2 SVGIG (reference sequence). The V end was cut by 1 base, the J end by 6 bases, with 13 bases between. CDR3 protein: CAWSGSRSGEQYF. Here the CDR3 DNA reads TGTGCCTGGAGTGGCAGCCGCTCGGGCGAGCAGTACTTC.

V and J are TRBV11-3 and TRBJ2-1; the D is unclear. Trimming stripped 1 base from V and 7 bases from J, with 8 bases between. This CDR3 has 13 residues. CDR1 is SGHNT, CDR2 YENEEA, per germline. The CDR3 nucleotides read TGTGCCAGCAGCTTAGCCCGCGAGAATGAGCAGTTCTTC. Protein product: CASSLARENEQFF.

The CDR3: CASSLGTSGGYEQYF. The CDR3 DNA reads TGTGCCAGCAGCTTGGGGACTAGCGGGGGCTACGAGCAGTACTTC. The chain joins TRBV13 to TRBJ2-7; 14 bases map to TRBD2. CDR3 length: 15 residues. Germline CDR1 is PRHDT and CDR2 is FYEKMQ (reference sequence). The J segment lost 3 bases and the V segment lost 3 bases, leaving 1 base of the junction unmatched.

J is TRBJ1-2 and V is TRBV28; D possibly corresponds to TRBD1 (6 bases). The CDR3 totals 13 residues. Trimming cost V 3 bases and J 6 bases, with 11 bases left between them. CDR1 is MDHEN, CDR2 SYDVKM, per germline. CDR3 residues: CASSFGRDNGYTF. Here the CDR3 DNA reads TGTGCCAGCAGTTTCGGCAGGGACAATGGCTACACCTTC.

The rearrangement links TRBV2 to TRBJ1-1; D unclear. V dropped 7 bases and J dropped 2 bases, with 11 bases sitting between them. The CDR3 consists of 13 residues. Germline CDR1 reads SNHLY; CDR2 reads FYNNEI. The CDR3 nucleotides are TGTGCCAGCACGGAGATTCTAAACACTGAAGCTTTCTTT. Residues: CASTEILNTEAFF.

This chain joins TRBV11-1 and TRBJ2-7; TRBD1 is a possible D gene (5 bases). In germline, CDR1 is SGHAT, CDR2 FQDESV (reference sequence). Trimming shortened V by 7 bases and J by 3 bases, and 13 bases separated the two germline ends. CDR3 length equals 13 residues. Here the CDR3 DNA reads TGTGCCAGCAACGAAGGGGATGACTACGAGCAGTACTTC. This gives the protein CASNEGDDYEQYF.

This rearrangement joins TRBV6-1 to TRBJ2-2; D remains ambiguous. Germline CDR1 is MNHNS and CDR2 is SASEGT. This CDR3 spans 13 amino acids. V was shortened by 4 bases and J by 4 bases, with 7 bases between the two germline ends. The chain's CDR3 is CASSGYSTGELFF. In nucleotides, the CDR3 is TGTGCCAGCAGTGGATACAGCACCGGGGAGCTGTTTTTT.

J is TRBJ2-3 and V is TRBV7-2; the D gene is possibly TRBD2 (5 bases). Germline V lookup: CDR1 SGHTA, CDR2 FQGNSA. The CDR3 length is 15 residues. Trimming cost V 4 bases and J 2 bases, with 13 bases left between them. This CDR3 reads CASSSITGNTDTQYF. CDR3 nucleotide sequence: TGTGCCAGCAGCTCCATTACGGGAAACACAGATACGCAGTATTTT.

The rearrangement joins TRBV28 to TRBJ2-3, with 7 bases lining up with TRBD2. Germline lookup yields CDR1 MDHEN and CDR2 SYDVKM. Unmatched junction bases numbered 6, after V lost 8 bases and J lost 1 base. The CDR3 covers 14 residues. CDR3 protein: CASWGGFGTDTQYF. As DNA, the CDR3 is TGTGCCAGCTGGGGGGGTTTCGGCACAGATACGCAGTATTTT.

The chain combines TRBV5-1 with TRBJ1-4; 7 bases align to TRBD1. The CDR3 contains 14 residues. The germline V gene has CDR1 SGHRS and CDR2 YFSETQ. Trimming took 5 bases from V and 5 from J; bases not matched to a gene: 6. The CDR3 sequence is CASRRQGPNEKLFF. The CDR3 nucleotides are TGCGCCAGCAGAAGACAGGGCCCCAATGAAAAACTGTTTTTT.

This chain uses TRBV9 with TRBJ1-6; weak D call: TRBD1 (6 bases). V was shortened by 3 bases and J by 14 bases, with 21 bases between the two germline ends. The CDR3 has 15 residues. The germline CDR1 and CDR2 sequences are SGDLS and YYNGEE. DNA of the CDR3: TGTGCCAGCAGCGCACAGGGTGGGCTCCTAGGGACCCTCCACTTT. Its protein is CASSAQGGLLGTLHF.

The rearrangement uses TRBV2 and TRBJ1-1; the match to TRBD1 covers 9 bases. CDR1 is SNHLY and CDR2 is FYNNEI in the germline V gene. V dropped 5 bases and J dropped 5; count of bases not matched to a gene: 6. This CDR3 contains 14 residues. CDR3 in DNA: TGTGCCAGCAGTAACAGGGGGCTCTTAACTGAAGCTTTCTTT. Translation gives CASSNRGLLTEAFF.

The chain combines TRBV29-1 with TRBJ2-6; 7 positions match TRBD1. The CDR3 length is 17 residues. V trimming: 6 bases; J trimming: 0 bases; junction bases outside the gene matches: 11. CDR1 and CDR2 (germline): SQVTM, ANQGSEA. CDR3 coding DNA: TGCAGCGTCTTCCGTGGACAGGCCCCCTCTGGGGCCAACGTCCTGACTTTC. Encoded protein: CSVFRGQAPSGANVLTF.

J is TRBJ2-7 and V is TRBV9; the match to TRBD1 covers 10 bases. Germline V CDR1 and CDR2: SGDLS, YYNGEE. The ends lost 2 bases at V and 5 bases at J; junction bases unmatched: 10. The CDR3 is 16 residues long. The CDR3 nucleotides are TGTGCCAGCAGCGTGTTCTCCGGGACAGGGGCTGACGAGCAGTACTTC. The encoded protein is CASSVFSGTGADEQYF.

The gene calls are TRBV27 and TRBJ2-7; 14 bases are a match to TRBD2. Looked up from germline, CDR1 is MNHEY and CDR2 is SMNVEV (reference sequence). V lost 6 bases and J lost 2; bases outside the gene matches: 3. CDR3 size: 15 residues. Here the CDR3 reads CASRLTSGGAYEQYF. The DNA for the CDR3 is TGTGCCAGCAGGCTGACTAGCGGGGGGGCCTACGAGCAGTACTTC.

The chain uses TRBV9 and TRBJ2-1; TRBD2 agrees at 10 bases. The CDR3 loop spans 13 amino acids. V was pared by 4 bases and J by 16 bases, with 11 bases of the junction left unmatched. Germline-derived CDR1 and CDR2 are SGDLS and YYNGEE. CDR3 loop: CASSTPSGGPPFF. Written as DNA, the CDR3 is TGTGCCAGCAGCACTCCTAGCGGGGGCCCACCCTTCTTC.

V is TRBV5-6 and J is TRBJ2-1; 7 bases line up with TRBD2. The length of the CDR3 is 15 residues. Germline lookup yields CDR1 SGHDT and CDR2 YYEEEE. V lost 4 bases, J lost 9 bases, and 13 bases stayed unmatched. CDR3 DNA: TGTGCCAGCAGCGGTCGACCCGGACTAGGGACTGAGCAGTTCTTC. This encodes CASSGRPGLGTEQFF. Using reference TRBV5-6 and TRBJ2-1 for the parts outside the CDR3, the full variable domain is DAGVTQSPTHLIKTRGQQVTLRCSPKSGHDTVSWYQQALGQGPQFIFQYYEEEERQRGNFPDRFSGHQFPNYSSELNVNALLLGDSALYLCASSGRPGLGTEQFFGPGTRLTVL.

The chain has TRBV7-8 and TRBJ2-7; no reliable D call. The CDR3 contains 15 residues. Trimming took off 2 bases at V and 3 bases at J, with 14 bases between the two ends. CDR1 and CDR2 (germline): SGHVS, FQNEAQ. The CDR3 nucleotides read TGTGCCAGCAGCTTACCGCCCAGCCCAGGCTACGAGCAGTACTTC. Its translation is CASSLPPSPGYEQYF.

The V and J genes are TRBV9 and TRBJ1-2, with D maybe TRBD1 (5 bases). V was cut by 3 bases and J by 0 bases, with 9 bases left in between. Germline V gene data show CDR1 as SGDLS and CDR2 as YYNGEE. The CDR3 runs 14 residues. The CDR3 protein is CASSEAGSNYGYTF. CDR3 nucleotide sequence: TGTGCCAGCAGCGAGGCAGGGTCTAACTATGGCTACACCTTC.

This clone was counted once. CDR3 protein: CASSPGQGTDTQYF. CDR3 coding DNA: TGTGCCAGTAGCCCGGGACAGGGGACAGATACGCAGTATTTT. The J gene is TRBJ2-3, the V gene TRBV19; TRBD1 aligns across 10 bases. J lost 3 bases, V lost 6 bases, and 3 bases had no gene match. From germline, CDR1 is LNHDA and CDR2 SQIVND (reference sequence). The CDR3 covers 14 residues.

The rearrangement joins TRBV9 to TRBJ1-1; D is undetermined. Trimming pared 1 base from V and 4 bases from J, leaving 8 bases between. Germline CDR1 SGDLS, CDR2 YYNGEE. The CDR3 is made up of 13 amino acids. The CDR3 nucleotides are TGTGCCAGCAGCGTATCTGAGGGCACTGAAGCTTTCTTT. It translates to CASSVSEGTEAFF. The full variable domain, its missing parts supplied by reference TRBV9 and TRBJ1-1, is DSGVTQTPKHLITATGQRVTLRCSPRSGDLSVYWYQQSLDQGLQFLIQYYNGEERAKGNILERFSAQQFPDLHSELNLSSLELGDSALYFCASSVSEGTEAFFGQGTRLTVV.

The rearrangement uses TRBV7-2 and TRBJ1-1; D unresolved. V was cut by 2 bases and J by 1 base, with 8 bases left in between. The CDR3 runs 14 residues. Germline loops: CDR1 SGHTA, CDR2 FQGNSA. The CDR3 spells CASSLFGSNTEAFF. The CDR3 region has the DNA TGTGCCAGCAGCTTATTCGGGTCGAACACTGAAGCTTTCTTT.

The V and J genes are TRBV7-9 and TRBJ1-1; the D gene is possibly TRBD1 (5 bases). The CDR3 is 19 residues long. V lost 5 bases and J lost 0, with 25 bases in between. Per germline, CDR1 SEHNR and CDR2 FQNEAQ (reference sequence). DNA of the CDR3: TGTGCCAGCAGCCCCGGGGGAGGCCGGAGAAAACATATGAACACTGAAGCTTTCTTT. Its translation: CASSPGGGRRKHMNTEAFF.